These T cell receptor beta chains were read from a single sample in a study of CD8+ T cells in alopecia areata. The repertoire was sequenced with immunoSEQ multiplex PCR; TCRdb's copy has only in-frame clones and lacks some. The data hold fewer than 200,000 clones, with less than 75% observed a single time. Sequencing was performed on CD4+ T cells sorted from blood, taken between weeks 55 and 70, from a patient treated with tofacitinib. These receptors were taken from a human donor with alopecia areata. Each CDR3 is given with its conserved first and last residue. The D gene is left open where the match is weak. Where a row states a size, it is once, few, many or the class of an expanded clone; other rows omit it.

D	J	V	size	CDR3	DNA
-	TRBJ2-5	TRBV5-1	-	CASSGGTPQETQYF	TGCGCCAGCAGCGGAGGGACACCTCAAGAGACCCAGTACTTC
-	TRBJ1-1	TRBV30	few	CAWRARLDTEAFF	TGTGCCTGGAGAGCGCGGCTGGACACTGAAGCTTTCTTT
TRBD2	TRBJ2-5	TRBV4-1	few	CASSQGASGGGETQYF	TGCGCCAGCAGCCAAGGCGCTAGCGGGGGGGGAGAGACCCAGTACTTC
TRBD1	TRBJ2-2	TRBV7-7	few	CASSLTGGFTGELFF	TGTGCTAGCAGCTTGACAGGGGGCTTCACCGGGGAGCTGTTTTTT
TRBD1	TRBJ1-2	TRBV2	-	CASSYDRGYRGGYTF	TGTGCCAGCAGTTACGACAGGGGCTATAGAGGTGGCTACACCTTC
-	TRBJ2-7	TRBV12-5	few	CASGSILGGYEQYF	TGTGCTAGTGGTTCGATCCTCGGTGGGTACGAGCAGTACTTC
-	TRBJ2-7	TRBV5-1	-	CASGAEGGYEQYF	TGCGCCAGCGGAGCGGAAGGGGGCTACGAGCAGTACTTC
TRBD1	TRBJ1-2	TRBV9	-	CASSVGQGVNYGYTF	TGTGCCAGCAGCGTAGGACAGGGGGTTAACTATGGCTACACCTTC
-	TRBJ2-3	TRBV4-2	-	CASSPNEGTDTQYF	TGTGCCAGCAGCCCCAACGAGGGCACAGATACGCAGTATTTT
TRBD1	TRBJ1-2	TRBV9	-	CASSSTGGLLPGYTF	TGTGCCAGCAGCTCGACAGGGGGCCTCCTCCCTGGCTACACCTTC
-	TRBJ2-1	TRBV6-5	few	CATTRSSYNEQFF	TGTGCCACCACACGGAGCTCCTACAATGAGCAGTTCTTC
-	TRBJ2-1	TRBV14	-	CASSRHRLLSSYNEQFF	TGTGCCAGCAGCCGGCATAGACTACTGAGCTCCTACAATGAGCAGTTCTTC
-	TRBJ1-1	TRBV7-9	-	CASSLRWPNTEAFF	TGTGCCAGCAGCTTGAGGTGGCCGAACACTGAAGCTTTCTTT
-	TRBJ1-4	TRBV2	-	CASSEAPPGEKLFF	TGTGCCAGCAGTGAAGCCCCTCCGGGGGAAAAACTGTTTTTT
-	TRBJ2-3	TRBV27	-	CASSLTGASTDTQYF	TGTGCCAGCAGTTTAACAGGTGCTAGCACAGATACGCAGTATTTT
-	TRBJ2-3	TRBV29-1	-	CSVLPDTQYF	TGCAGCGTCCTCCCAGATACGCAGTATTTT
-	TRBJ1-1	TRBV19	-	CASRSGGNTEAFF	TGTGCCAGCCGATCCGGGGGTAACACTGAAGCTTTCTTT
TRBD1	TRBJ1-2	TRBV27	-	CASSFDRGLGGYTF	TGTGCCAGCAGTTTCGACAGGGGTCTGGGTGGCTACACCTTC
TRBD2	TRBJ2-5	TRBV4-2	-	CASSQEDAGGPHF	TGTGCCAGCAGCCAAGAAGATGCGGGGGGGCCACACTTC
-	TRBJ2-7	TRBV6-5	-	CASSEGPFPYEQYF	TGTGCCAGCAGTGAGGGACCATTCCCCTACGAGCAGTACTTC
-	TRBJ2-1	TRBV29-1	-	CSGKDLSSYNEQFF	TGCAGCGGGAAAGACTTGAGCTCCTACAATGAGCAGTTCTTC
-	TRBJ1-2	TRBV2	-	CASRTDRGGYTF	TGTGCCAGCAGGACAGACCGAGGCGGCTACACCTTC